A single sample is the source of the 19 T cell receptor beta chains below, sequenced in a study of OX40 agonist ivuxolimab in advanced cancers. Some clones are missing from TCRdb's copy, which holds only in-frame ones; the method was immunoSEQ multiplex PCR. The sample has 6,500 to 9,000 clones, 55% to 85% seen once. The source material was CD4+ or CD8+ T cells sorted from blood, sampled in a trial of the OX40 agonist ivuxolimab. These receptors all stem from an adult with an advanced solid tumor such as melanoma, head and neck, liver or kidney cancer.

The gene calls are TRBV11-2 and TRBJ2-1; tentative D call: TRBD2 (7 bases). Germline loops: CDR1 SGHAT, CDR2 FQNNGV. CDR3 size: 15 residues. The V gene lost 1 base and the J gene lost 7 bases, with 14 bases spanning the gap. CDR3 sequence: CASSLARGPRNEQFF. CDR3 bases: TGTGCCAGCAGCTTAGCGCGGGGGCCTCGTAATGAGCAGTTCTTC.

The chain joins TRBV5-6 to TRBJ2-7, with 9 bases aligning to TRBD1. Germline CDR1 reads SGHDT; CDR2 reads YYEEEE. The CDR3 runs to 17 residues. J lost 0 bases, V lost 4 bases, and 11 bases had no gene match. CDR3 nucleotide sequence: TGTGCCAGCAGCCTTCAATACAGGGGGCGAGACTCCTACGAGCAGTACTTC. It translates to CASSLQYRGRDSYEQYF.

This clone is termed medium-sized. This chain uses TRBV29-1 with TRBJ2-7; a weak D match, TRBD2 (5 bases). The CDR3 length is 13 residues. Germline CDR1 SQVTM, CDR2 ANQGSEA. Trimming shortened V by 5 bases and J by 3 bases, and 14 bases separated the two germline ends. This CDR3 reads CSVLAGPYYEQYF. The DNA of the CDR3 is TGCAGCGTTCTGGCGGGCCCTTACTACGAGCAGTACTTC.

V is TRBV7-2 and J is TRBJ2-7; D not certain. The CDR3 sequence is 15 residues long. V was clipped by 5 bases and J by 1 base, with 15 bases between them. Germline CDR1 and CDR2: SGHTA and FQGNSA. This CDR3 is CASSLTDGRSYEQYF. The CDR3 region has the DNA TGTGCCAGCAGCCTAACAGACGGGCGTTCCTACGAGCAGTACTTC.

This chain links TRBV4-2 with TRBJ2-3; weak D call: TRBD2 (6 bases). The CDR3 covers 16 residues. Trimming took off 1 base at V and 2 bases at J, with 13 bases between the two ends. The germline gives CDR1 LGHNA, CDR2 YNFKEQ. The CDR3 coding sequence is TGTGCCAGCAGCCAAGGGATAGCGGATCCCACAGATACGCAGTATTTT. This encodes CASSQGIADPTDTQYF.

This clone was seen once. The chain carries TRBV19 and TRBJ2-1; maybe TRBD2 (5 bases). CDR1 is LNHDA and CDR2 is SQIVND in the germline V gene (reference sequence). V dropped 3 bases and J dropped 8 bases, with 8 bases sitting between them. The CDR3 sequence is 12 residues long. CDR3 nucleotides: TGTGCCAGTAGTATCGCGCGGGATGAGCAGTTCTTC. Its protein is CASSIARDEQFF.

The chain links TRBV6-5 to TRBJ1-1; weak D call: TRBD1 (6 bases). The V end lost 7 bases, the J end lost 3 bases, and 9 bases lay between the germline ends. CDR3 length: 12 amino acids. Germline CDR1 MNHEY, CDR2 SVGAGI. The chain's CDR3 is CASTGGHTEAFF. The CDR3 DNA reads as TGTGCCAGCACGGGGGGGCACACTGAAGCTTTCTTT.

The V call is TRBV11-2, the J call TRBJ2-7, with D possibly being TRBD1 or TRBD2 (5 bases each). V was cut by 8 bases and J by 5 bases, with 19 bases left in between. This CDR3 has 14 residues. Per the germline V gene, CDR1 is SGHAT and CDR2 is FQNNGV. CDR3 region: CASSTYGGSNEQYF. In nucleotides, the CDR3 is TGTGCCAGCTCCACATATGGGGGATCGAACGAGCAGTACTTC.

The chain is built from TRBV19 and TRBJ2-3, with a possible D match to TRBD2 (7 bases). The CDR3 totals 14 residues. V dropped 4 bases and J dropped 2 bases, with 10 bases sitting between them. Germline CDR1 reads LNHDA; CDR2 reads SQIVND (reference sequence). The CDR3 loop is CASSKGGFTDTQYF. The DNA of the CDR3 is TGTGCCAGTAGTAAGGGGGGGTTCACAGATACGCAGTATTTT. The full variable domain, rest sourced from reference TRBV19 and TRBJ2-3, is DGGITQSPKYLFRKEGQNVTLSCEQNLNHDAMYWYRQDPGQGLRLIYYSQIVNDFQKGDIAEGYSVSREKKESFPLTVTSAQKNPTAFYLCASSKGGFTDTQYFGPGTRLTVL.

CDR3 in DNA: TGTGCCAGCGGACGGACAGGTTCTGCTGGAAACACCATATATTTT. Protein sequence: CASGRTGSAGNTIYF. The V call is TRBV27, the J call TRBJ1-3; 7 bases are a match to TRBD1. The CDR3 spans 15 residues. Germline CDR1 MNHEY, CDR2 SMNVEV (reference sequence). Losses at the gene ends were 8 bases for V and 2 bases for J; bases not matched to a gene: 9.

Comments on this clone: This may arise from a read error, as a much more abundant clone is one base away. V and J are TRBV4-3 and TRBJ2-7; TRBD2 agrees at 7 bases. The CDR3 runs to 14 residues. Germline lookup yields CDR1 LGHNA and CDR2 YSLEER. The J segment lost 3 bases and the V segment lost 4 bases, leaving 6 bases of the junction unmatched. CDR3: CASSPAGLIYEQYF. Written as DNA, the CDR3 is TGCGCCAGCAGCCCAGCGGGACTGATCTACGAGCAGTACTTC.

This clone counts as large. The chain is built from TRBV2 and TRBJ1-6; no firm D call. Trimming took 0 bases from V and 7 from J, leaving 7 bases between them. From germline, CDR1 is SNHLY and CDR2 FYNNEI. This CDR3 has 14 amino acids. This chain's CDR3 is CASSEAVQNSPLHF. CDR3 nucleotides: TGTGCCAGCAGTGAAGCCGTCCAGAATTCACCCCTCCACTTT.

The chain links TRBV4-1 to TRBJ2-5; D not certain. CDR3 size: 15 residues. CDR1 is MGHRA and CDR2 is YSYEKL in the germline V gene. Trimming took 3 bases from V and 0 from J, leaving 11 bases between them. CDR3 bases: TGCGCCAGCAGCCAGGCGGCAAGACACCAAGAGACCCAGTACTTC. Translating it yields CASSQAARHQETQYF.

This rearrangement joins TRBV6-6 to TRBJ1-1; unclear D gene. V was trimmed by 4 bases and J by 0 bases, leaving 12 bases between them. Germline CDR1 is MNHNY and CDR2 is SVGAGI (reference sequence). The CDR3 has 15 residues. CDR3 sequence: CASSFRPNMNTEAFF. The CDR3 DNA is TGTGCCAGCAGTTTTCGACCGAACATGAACACTGAAGCTTTCTTT.

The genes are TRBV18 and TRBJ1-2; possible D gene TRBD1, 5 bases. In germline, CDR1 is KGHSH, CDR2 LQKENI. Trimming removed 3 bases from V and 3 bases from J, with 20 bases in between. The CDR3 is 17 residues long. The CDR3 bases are TGTGCCAGCTCACCCCCCCGGGAAGGGGCAGCGTACTATGGCTACACCTTC. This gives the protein CASSPPREGAAYYGYTF.

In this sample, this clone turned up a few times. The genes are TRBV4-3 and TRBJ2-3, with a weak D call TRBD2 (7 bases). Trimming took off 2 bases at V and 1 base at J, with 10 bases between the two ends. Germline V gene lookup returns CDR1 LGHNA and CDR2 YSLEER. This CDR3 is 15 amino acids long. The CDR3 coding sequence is TGCGCCAGCAGCCAAAGGCGGGGGCGCACAGATACGCAGTATTTT. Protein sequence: CASSQRRGRTDTQYF.

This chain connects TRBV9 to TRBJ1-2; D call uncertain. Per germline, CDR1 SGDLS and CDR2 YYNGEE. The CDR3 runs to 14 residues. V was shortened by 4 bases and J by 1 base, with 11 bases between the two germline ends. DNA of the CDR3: TGTGCCAGCAGCCCCCCCCGCAGTAACTATGGCTACACCTTC. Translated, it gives CASSPPRSNYGYTF. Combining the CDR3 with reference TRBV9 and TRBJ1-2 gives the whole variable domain DSGVTQTPKHLITATGQRVTLRCSPRSGDLSVYWYQQSLDQGLQFLIQYYNGEERAKGNILERFSAQQFPDLHSELNLSSLELGDSALYFCASSPPRSNYGYTFGSGTRLTVV.

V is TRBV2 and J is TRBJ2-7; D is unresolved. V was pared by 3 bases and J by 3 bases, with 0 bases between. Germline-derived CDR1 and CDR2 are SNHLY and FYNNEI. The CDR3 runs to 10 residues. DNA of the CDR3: TGTGCCAGCAGTGACTACGAGCAGTACTTC. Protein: CASSDYEQYF.

The CDR3 reads CASSQDEGTSYEQYF. CDR3 in DNA: TGTGCCAGCAGCCAAGACGAGGGAACCTCCTACGAGCAGTACTTC. The chain has TRBV7-9 and TRBJ2-7; the D gene is possibly TRBD2 (5 bases). The CDR3 totals 15 residues. The germline V gene encodes CDR1 SEHNR and CDR2 FQNEAQ (reference sequence). V was cut by 5 bases and J by 0 bases, with 14 bases left in between.